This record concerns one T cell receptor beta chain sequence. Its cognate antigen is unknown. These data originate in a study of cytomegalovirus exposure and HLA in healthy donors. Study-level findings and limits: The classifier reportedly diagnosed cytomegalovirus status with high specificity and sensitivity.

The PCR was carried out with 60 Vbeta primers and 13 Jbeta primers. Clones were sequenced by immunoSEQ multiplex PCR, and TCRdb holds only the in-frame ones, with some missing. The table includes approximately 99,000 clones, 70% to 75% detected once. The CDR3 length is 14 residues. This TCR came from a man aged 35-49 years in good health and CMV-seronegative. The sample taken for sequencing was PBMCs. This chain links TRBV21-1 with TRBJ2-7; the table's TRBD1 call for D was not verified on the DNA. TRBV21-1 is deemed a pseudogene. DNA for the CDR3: TGTGCCAGCAGCAAAAGGCGACAGGAATACGAGCAGTACTTC. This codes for CASSKRRQEYEQYF.